Each of the 26 T cell receptor beta chains below was sequenced from the same sample in a study of blood T cell repertoires in COVID-19. Sequencing was performed with immunoSEQ multiplex PCR; in TCRdb, only in-frame clones are kept and a portion is missing. The sample carries over 150,000 clones, roughly 80% recorded once. What was sequenced was peripheral blood. Receptor source: an older man with active or convalescent COVID-19.

V gene TRBV10-2 combines with J gene TRBJ2-2; 7 nucleotides match TRBD1. Germline loops: CDR1 WSHSY, CDR2 SAAADI. Trimming cost V 7 bases and J 3 bases; bases outside gene matches: 5. The CDR3 runs 14 residues. In DNA, the CDR3 is TGCGCCAGCATTCGACAGGGTTACACCGGGGAGCTGTTTTTT. Protein: CASIRQGYTGELFF.

V usage is TRBV27 and J usage is TRBJ2-1; 12 bases are shared with TRBD2. The CDR3 extends over 16 amino acids. Germline CDR1 is MNHEY and CDR2 is SMNVEV (reference sequence). Trimming cost V 2 bases and J 9 bases; bases outside gene matches: 8. The CDR3 DNA follows: TGTGCCAGCAGTTTACGGCTAGCGGGGGGGCGCCCTGAGCAGTTCTTC. It yields the protein CASSLRLAGGRPEQFF.

This chain connects TRBV19 to TRBJ2-2; 7 bases are a match to TRBD1. There are 14 residues in the CDR3. Per the germline V gene, CDR1 is LNHDA and CDR2 is SQIVND (reference sequence). V lost 6 bases, J lost 3 bases, and 4 bases stayed unmatched. The chain's CDR3 is CASRGGRHTGELFF. The CDR3 DNA reads as TGTGCCAGTAGAGGGGGCCGGCACACCGGGGAGCTGTTTTTT.

The V and J genes are TRBV19 and TRBJ1-6; 9 nucleotides line up with TRBD1. V dropped 6 bases and J dropped 7; count of bases not matched to a gene: 4. The germline CDR1 and CDR2 sequences are LNHDA and SQIVND (reference sequence). The CDR3 is made up of 14 amino acids. CDR3 bases: TGTGCCAGTAGCAGGACAGGGGACAATTCACCCCTCCACTTT. It translates to CASSRTGDNSPLHF.

The chain employs TRBV10-1 and TRBJ1-1, with a tentative D call TRBD1 (5 bases). The CDR3 spans 16 residues. The germline V and J ends were trimmed by 9 bases and 0 bases, with 20 bases remaining between them. Germline V CDR1 and CDR2: WNHNN, SYGVQD (reference sequence). CDR3 nucleotides: TGCGCCAGAAAAATGAATCGGGCAGGGATGAACACTGAAGCTTTCTTT. It specifies CARKMNRAGMNTEAFF.

This clone was recorded a few times. This chain uses TRBV30 with TRBJ2-1; D not resolved. The V and J ends lost 0 bases and 5 bases respectively, with 5 bases between them. There are 12 residues in the CDR3. Per germline, CDR1 GTSNPN and CDR2 SVGIG (reference sequence). The CDR3 nucleotides are TGTGCCTGGAGTGTAAGCGACAATGAGCAGTTCTTC. Amino acid sequence: CAWSVSDNEQFF.

The J gene is TRBJ1-4, the V gene TRBV3-1 (or the pseudogene TRBV3-2), with 8 nucleotides matching TRBD1. There are 15 residues in the CDR3. Trimming at V came to 4 bases and at J to 7 bases, leaving 8 bases not matched to a gene. Germline CDR1 and CDR2: LGHDT and YNNKEL (reference sequence). CDR3 protein: CASSPRTGSGEKLFF. CDR3 sequence (DNA): TGTGCCAGCAGCCCAAGGACAGGGTCGGGTGAAAAACTGTTTTTT.

This chain uses TRBV3-1 (or the pseudogene TRBV3-2) with TRBJ1-2; TRBD1 is a possible D gene (5 bases). The CDR3 has 15 residues. V shed 6 bases and J shed 2 bases, with 16 bases lying between them. CDR1 and CDR2 from the germline V gene are LGHDT and YNNKEL (reference sequence). The CDR3 sequence: CASRLDEAGNYGYTF. The CDR3 coding sequence is TGTGCCAGCAGGTTAGACGAGGCAGGGAACTATGGCTACACCTTC.

This clone has only one observation. The chain joins TRBV3-1 (or the pseudogene TRBV3-2) to TRBJ2-1; 8 bases line up with TRBD2. V shed 6 bases and J 7 bases; nucleotides not matched to a gene: 8. The CDR3 covers 14 residues. Germline CDR1 reads LGHDT; CDR2 reads YNNKEL (reference sequence). CDR3 protein: CASSSRGGGNEQFF. CDR3 sequence (DNA): TGTGCCAGCAGTTCAAGGGGCGGGGGGAATGAGCAGTTCTTC.

The chain recombines TRBV27 with TRBJ1-2; D perhaps matches TRBD1 (6 bases). Looked up from germline, CDR1 is MNHEY and CDR2 is SMNVEV (reference sequence). V lost 5 bases to trimming and J lost 1 base, with 20 bases between them. This CDR3 has 17 amino acids. CDR3 DNA: TGTGCCAGCAGTGGTGCAGGGGCGGGGGGATTTAACTATGGCTACACCTTC. It translates to CASSGAGAGGFNYGYTF.

V usage is TRBV6-2 or TRBV6-3 and J usage is TRBJ1-1; 8 bases are a match to TRBD1. The CDR3 runs 14 residues. Per germline, CDR1 MNHEY and CDR2 SVGEGT. The V and J ends lost 3 bases and 6 bases, in that order; junction bases with no gene match: 6. This CDR3 reads CASSYPTGGPEAFF. The CDR3 DNA follows: TGTGCCAGCAGTTATCCTACAGGGGGGCCTGAAGCTTTCTTT.

J is TRBJ1-5 and V is TRBV28, with TRBD1 as a possible D gene (5 bases). This CDR3 has 17 residues. Trimming took 7 bases from V and 2 from J, leaving 21 bases between them. Germline V gene data show CDR1 as MDHEN and CDR2 as SYDVKM. The CDR3 protein is CASTLSAGQGGNQPQHF. CDR3 sequence (DNA): TGTGCCAGCACCCTTTCGGCGGGGCAAGGGGGCAATCAGCCCCAGCATTTT.

This chain connects TRBV28 to TRBJ1-2, with D uncertain. The CDR3 spans 13 residues. Germline lookup yields CDR1 MDHEN and CDR2 SYDVKM. V shed 6 bases and J shed 0 bases, with 8 bases lying between them. The CDR3 reads CASRSTANYGYTF. The CDR3 DNA sequence: TGTGCCAGCAGGTCGACTGCTAACTATGGCTACACCTTC.

The chain carries TRBV29-1 and TRBJ2-7; possibly TRBD2 for D (6 bases). V was trimmed by 5 bases and J by 4 bases, leaving 18 bases between them. Germline CDR1 is SQVTM and CDR2 is ANQGSEA. This CDR3 comprises 14 residues. In DNA, the CDR3 is TGCAGCGTTCAGAAACGCGGGGTATCGTACGAGCAGTACTTC. It yields the protein CSVQKRGVSYEQYF.

This chain links TRBV27 with TRBJ2-7, with TRBD2 matching over 10 bases. V lost 6 bases, J lost 4 bases, and 9 bases stayed unmatched. The germline CDR1 and CDR2 sequences are MNHEY and SMNVEV (reference sequence). The CDR3 is 15 amino acids. CDR3: CASRGPGLALYEQYF. CDR3 coding DNA: TGTGCCAGCAGAGGTCCGGGACTAGCGCTTTACGAGCAGTACTTC.

This sequence joins TRBV27 and TRBJ2-2, with 8 bases aligning to TRBD2. With 6 bases clipped from V and 6 bases from J, the junction kept 9 bases outside the gene matches. In germline, CDR1 is MNHEY, CDR2 SMNVEV (reference sequence). This CDR3 contains 15 residues. The CDR3 DNA is TGTGCCAGCAGCTCTAACGGGAGGGCCGCCGGGGAGCTGTTTTTT. Translating gives CASSSNGRAAGELFF.

V and J are TRBV5-5 and TRBJ1-5, with 7 bases lining up with TRBD1. V was pared by 6 bases and J by 3 bases, with 9 bases of the junction left unmatched. Germline-derived CDR1 and CDR2 are SGHKS and YYEKEE (reference sequence). This CDR3 is 15 amino acids long. DNA of the CDR3: TGTGCCAGCACCAAAGGACAGGCCCTCAATCAGCCCCAGCATTTT. Amino acids: CASTKGQALNQPQHF.

This chain joins TRBV5-1 and TRBJ2-3, with 11 nucleotides matching TRBD1. J gave up 1 base and V 3 bases, and 7 bases lay outside the gene matches. Germline V gene lookup returns CDR1 SGHRS and CDR2 YFSETQ. The CDR3 spans 17 residues. The CDR3 reads CASSSGTGGFGTDTQYF. Written as DNA, the CDR3 is TGCGCCAGCAGCTCCGGGACAGGGGGTTTCGGCACAGATACGCAGTATTTT.

This clone was counted once. The chain joins TRBV5-1 to TRBJ2-1, with 8 bases lining up with TRBD1. Germline lookup yields CDR1 SGHRS and CDR2 YFSETQ. This CDR3 contains 15 residues. After removal of 0 bases from V and 2 bases from J, the junction contained 1 base not matched to a gene. The CDR3 bases are TGCGCCAGCAGCTTGGAACAGGGGGCCTACAATGAGCAGTTCTTC. This gives the protein CASSLEQGAYNEQFF.

The gene calls are TRBV6-5 and TRBJ2-3, with TRBD1 matching 8 bases. V lost 10 bases to trimming and J lost 5 bases; unmatched junction nucleotides: 14. The germline CDR1 and CDR2 sequences are MNHEY and SVGAGI. This CDR3 is 15 amino acids long. This CDR3 is CATNAPGQGKDTQYF. As DNA, the CDR3 is TGTGCCACCAACGCCCCCGGACAGGGAAAAGATACGCAGTATTTT.

The chain uses TRBV10-2 and TRBJ1-1; no firm D call. Trimming shortened V by 2 bases and J by 0 bases, and 10 bases separated the two germline ends. The CDR3 contains 15 residues. Germline V gene sequence: CDR1 WSHSY, CDR2 SAAADI. The CDR3 protein is CASSEIGNLNTEAFF. The CDR3 DNA sequence: TGCGCCAGCAGTGAGATTGGCAACCTGAACACTGAAGCTTTCTTT.

V gene TRBV14 combines with J gene TRBJ1-1, with 9 bases identical to TRBD1. The CDR3 runs 14 residues. Germline assignment: CDR1 SGHDN and CDR2 FVKESK. Trimming cost V 6 bases and J 4 bases; bases outside gene matches: 6. Written as DNA, the CDR3 is TGTGCCAGCAGACGACAGGGGGATAGCACTGAAGCTTTCTTT. Its protein product is CASRRQGDSTEAFF. The full variable domain, its missing parts supplied by reference TRBV14 and TRBJ1-1, is EAGVTQFPSHSVIEKGQTVTLRCDPISGHDNLYWYRRVMGKEIKFLLHFVKESKQDESGMPNNRFLAERTGGTYSTLKVQPAELEDSGVYFCASRRQGDSTEAFFGQGTRLTVV.

The CDR3 loop is CASSRTSGEYEQYF. CDR3 nucleotides: TGTGCCAGCAGCCGGACTAGCGGGGAGTACGAGCAGTACTTC. The chain has TRBV11-2 and TRBJ2-7; the match to TRBD2 covers 12 bases. Germline V gene lookup returns CDR1 SGHAT and CDR2 FQNNGV. V was clipped by 5 bases and J by 4 bases; unmatched bases: 3. This CDR3 is built from 14 residues.

The gene calls are TRBV18 and TRBJ1-5, with 8 nucleotides matching TRBD1. The CDR3 sequence is 16 residues long. Germline loops: CDR1 KGHSH, CDR2 LQKENI. V was clipped by 6 bases and J by 4 bases; unmatched bases: 11. The CDR3 DNA follows: TGTGCCAGCTCCCCGCAAGGACAGGGTGGTAATCAGCCCCAGCATTTT. The encoded protein is CASSPQGQGGNQPQHF.

The chain employs TRBV19 and TRBJ2-7; the match to TRBD1 covers 12 bases. V was clipped by 5 bases and J by 7 bases; unmatched bases: 12. Germline CDR1 LNHDA, CDR2 SQIVND (reference sequence). The CDR3 contains 16 residues. The CDR3 spells CASSLGTGGRNGEQYF. The CDR3 DNA reads as TGTGCCAGTAGTCTGGGGACAGGGGGCCGAAATGGGGAGCAGTACTTC.

There are a few counts of this clone. The CDR3 spells CASSRWDTAFF. In DNA form, the CDR3 reads TGTGCCAGCAGCCGATGGGACACCGCTTTCTTT. The V and J genes are TRBV11-2 and TRBJ1-1; TRBD1 might be the D (6 bases). V lost 5 bases, J lost 11 bases, and 12 bases lay in between. Germline V gene sequence: CDR1 SGHAT, CDR2 FQNNGV. The CDR3 is 11 residues long.